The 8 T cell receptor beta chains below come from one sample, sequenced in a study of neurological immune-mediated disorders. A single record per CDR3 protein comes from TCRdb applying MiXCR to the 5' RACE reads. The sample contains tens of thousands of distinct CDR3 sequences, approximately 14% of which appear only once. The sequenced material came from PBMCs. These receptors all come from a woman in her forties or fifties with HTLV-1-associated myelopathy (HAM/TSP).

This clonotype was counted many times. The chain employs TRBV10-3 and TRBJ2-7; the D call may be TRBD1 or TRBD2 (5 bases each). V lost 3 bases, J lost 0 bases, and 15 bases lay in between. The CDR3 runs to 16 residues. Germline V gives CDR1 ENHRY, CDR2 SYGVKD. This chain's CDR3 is CAISDWGPESSYEQYV. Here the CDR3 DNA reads TGTGCCATCAGTGACTGGGGACCCGAAAGCTCCTACGAGCAGTACGTC.

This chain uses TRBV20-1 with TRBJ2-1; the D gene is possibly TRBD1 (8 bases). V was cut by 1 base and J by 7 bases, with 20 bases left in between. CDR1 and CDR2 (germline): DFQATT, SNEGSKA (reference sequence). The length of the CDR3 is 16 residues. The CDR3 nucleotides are TGCAGTGCTAGAGGTCAGGGGGCGGGAGAGGTAAATGAGCAGTTCTTC. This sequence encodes CSARGQGAGEVNEQFF.

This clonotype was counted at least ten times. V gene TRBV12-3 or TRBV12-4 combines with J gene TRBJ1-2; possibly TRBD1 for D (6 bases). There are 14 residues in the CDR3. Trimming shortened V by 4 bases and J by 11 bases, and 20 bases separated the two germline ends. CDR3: CASSSTGTRGGYTF. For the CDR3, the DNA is TGTGCCAGCAGTTCTACCGGGACAAGAGGGGGATACACCTTC.

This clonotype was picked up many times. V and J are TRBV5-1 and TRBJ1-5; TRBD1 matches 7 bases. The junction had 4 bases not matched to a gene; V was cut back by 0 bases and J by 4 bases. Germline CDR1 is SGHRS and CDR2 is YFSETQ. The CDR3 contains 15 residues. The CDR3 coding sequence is TGCGCCAGCAGCTTGGGACAGGGCCTGAATCAGCCCCAGCATTTT. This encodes CASSLGQGLNQPQHF. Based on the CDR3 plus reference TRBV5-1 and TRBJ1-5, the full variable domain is KAGVTQTPRYLIKTRGQQVTLSCSPISGHRSVSWYQQTPGQGLQFLFEYFSETQRNKGNFPGRFSGRQFSNSRSEMNVSTLELGDSALYLCASSLGQGLNQPQHFGDGTRLSIL.

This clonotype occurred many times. The CDR3 reads CAISEKYGELFF. The CDR3 nucleotides read TGTGCCATCAGTGAGAAATACGGGGAGCTGTTTTTT. The V call is TRBV10-3, the J call TRBJ2-2; D call uncertain. V was trimmed by 2 bases and J by 7 bases, leaving 5 bases between them. Germline lookup yields CDR1 ENHRY and CDR2 SYGVKD. This CDR3 comprises 12 residues.

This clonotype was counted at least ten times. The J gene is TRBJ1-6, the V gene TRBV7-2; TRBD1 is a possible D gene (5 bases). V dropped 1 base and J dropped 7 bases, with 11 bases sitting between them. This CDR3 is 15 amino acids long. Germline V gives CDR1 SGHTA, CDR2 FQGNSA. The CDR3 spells CASSLVGTGNSPLHF. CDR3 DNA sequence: TGTGCCAGCAGCTTAGTGGGGACGGGAAATTCACCCCTCCACTTT.

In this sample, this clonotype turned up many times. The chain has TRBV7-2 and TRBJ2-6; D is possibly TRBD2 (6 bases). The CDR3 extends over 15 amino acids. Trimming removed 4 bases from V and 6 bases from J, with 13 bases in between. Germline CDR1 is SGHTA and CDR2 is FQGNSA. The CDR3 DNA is TGTGCCAGCAGCTGGGACGGGGGAGTGGCCAACGTCCTGACTTTC. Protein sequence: CASSWDGGVANVLTF. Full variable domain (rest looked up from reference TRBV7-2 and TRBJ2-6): GAGVSQSPSNKVTEKGKDVELRCDPISGHTALYWYRQSLGQGLEFLIYFQGNSAPDKSGLPSDRFSAERTGGSVSTLTIQRTQQEDSAVYLCASSWDGGVANVLTFGAGSRLTVL.

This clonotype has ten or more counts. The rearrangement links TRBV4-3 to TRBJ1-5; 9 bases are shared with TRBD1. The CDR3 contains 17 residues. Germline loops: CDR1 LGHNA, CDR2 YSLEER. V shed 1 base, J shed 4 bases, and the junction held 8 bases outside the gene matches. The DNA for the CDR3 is TGCGCCAGCAGCCAAGGGGCGGTCGGACAGGGGAATCAGCCCCAGCATTTT. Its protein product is CASSQGAVGQGNQPQHF.